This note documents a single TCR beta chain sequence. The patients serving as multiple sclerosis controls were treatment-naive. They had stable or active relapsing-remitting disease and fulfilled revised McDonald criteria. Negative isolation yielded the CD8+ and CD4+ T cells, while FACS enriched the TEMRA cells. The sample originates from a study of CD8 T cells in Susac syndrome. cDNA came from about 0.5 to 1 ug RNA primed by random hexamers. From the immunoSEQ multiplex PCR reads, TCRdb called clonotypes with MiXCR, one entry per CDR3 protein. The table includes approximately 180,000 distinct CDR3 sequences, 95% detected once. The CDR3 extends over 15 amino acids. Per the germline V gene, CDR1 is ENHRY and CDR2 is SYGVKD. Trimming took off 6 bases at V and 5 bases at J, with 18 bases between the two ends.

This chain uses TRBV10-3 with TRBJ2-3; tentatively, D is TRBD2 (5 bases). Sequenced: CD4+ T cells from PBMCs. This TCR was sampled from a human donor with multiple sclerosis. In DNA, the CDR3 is TGTGCCATCAGCATCAGCGGAGGTAGCGTAGATACGCAGTATTTT. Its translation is CAISISGGSVDTQYF.